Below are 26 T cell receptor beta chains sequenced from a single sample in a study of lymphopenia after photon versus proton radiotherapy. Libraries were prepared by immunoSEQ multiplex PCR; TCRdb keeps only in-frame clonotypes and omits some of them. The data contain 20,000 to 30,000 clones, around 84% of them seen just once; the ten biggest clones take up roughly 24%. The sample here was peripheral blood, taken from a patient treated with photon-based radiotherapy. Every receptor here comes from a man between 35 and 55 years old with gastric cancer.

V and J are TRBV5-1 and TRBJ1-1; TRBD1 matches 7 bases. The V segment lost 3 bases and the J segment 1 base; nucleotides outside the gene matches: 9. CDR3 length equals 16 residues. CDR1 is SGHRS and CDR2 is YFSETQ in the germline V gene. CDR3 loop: CASSSRQGGGNTEAFF. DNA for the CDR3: TGCGCCAGCAGCTCCCGACAGGGAGGAGGGAACACTGAAGCTTTCTTT.

The CDR3 here is CASSKELAGLAGGYEQYF. CDR3 in DNA: TGTGCCAGCAGCAAAGAGCTCGCGGGACTAGCGGGGGGCTACGAGCAGTACTTC. V and J are TRBV21-1 and TRBJ2-7; the DNA was not used to check the table's D call, TRBD2. TRBV21-1 is given as a pseudogene. This CDR3 spans 18 amino acids.

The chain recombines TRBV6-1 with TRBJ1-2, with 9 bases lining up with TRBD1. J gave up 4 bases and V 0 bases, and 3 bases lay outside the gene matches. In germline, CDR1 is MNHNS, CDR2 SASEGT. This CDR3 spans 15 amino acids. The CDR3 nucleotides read TGTGCCAGCAGTGAAGCGGGACAGGGCCTCTATGGCTACACCTTC. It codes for CASSEAGQGLYGYTF.

In nucleotides, the CDR3 is TGCGCCAGCAATTCGGGGACAGCGCAAGAGACCCAGTACTTC. This encodes CASNSGTAQETQYF. This chain connects TRBV5-1 to TRBJ2-5, with TRBD1 identical over 7 bases. The CDR3 consists of 14 residues. The germline CDR1 and CDR2 sequences are SGHRS and YFSETQ. The V gene end was trimmed by 6 bases and the J gene end by 2 bases; junction bases not matched to a gene: 7.

The CDR3 loop is CASRLDSLGGYTF. DNA for the CDR3: TGTGCCAGCAGATTGGACAGTTTGGGCGGCTACACCTTC. The chain employs TRBV6-6 and TRBJ1-2; TRBD1 is a possible D gene (6 bases). CDR3 length equals 13 residues. The germline V gene encodes CDR1 MNHNY and CDR2 SVGAGI (reference sequence). With 6 bases removed from V and 8 bases from J, the gap between germline ends came to 16 bases.

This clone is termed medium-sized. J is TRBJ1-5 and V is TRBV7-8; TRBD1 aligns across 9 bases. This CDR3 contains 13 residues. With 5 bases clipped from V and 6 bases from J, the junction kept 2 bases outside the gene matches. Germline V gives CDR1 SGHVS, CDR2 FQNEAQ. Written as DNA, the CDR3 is TGTGCCAGCAGCACAGGGGGCCGTCAGCCCCAGCATTTT. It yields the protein CASSTGGRQPQHF.

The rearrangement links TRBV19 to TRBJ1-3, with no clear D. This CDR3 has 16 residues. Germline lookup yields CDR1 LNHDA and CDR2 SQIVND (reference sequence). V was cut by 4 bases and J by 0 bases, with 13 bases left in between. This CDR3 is CASSTLHKASGNTIYF. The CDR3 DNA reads TGTGCCAGTAGTACCCTGCATAAGGCCTCTGGAAACACCATATATTTT.

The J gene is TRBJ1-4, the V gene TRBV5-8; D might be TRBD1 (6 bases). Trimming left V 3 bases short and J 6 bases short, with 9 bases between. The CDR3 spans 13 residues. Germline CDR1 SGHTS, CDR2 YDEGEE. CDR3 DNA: TGTGCCAGCAGCTCGGGGACATATGAAAAACTGTTTTTT. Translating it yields CASSSGTYEKLFF.

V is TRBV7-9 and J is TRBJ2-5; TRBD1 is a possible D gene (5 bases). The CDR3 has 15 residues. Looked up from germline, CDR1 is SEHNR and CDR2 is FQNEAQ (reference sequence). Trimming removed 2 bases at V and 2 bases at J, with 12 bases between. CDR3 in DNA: TGTGCCAGCAGCTTACGCAGGGTTGGGCAAGAGACCCAGTACTTC. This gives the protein CASSLRRVGQETQYF.

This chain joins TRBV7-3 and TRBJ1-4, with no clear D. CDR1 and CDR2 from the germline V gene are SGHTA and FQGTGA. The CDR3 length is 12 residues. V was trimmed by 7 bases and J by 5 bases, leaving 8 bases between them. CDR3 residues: CASMAGNEKLFF. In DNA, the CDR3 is TGTGCCAGCATGGCGGGGAATGAAAAACTGTTTTTT. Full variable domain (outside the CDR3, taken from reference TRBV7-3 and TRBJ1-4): GAGVSQTPSNKVTEKGKYVELRCDPISGHTALYWYRQSLGQGPEFLIYFQGTGAADDSGLPNDRFFAVRPEGSVSTLKIQRTERGDSAVYLCASMAGNEKLFFGSGTQLSVL.

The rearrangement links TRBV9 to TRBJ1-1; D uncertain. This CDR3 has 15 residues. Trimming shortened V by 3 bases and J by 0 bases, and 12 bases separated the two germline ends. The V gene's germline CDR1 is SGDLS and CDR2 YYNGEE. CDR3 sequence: CASSAGLSMNTEAFF. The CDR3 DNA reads TGTGCCAGCAGCGCAGGCCTTTCTATGAACACTGAAGCTTTCTTT.

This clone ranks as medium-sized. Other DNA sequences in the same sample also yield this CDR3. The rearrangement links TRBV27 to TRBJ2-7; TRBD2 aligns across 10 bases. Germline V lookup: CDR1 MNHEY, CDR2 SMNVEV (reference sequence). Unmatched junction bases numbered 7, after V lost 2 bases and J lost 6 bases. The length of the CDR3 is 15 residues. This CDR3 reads CASSLSGGAGGEQYF. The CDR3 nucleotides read TGTGCCAGCAGTTTAAGCGGGGGGGCGGGTGGCGAGCAGTACTTC.

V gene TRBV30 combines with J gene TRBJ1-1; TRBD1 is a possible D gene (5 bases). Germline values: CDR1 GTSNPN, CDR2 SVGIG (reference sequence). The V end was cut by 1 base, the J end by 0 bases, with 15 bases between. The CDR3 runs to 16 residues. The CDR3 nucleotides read TGTGCCTGGAGTGCCCGGACACAACCCCTGAACACTGAAGCTTTCTTT. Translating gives CAWSARTQPLNTEAFF.

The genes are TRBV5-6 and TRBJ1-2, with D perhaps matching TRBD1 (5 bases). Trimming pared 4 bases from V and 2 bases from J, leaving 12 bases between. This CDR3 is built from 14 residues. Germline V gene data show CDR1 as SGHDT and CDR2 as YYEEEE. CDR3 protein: CASSQPRDNYGYTF. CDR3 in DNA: TGTGCCAGCAGCCAACCCCGGGACAACTATGGCTACACCTTC.

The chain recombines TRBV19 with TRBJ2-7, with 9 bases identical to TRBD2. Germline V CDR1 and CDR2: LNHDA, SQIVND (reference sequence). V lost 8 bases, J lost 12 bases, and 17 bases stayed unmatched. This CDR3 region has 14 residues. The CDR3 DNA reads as TGTGCCAGTGGGGATCCGGGACTAGCCGCTGGGGCGTACTTC. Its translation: CASGDPGLAAGAYF. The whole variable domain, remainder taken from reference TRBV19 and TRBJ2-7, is DGGITQSPKYLFRKEGQNVTLSCEQNLNHDAMYWYRQDPGQGLRLIYYSQIVNDFQKGDIAEGYSVSREKKESFPLTVTSAQKNPTAFYLCASGDPGLAAGAYFGPGTRLTVT.

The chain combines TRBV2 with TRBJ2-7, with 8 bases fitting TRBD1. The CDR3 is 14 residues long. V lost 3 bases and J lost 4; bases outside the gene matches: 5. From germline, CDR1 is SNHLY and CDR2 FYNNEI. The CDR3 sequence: CASSERTGSYEQYF. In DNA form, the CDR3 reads TGTGCCAGCAGTGAGAGGACAGGGTCATACGAGCAGTACTTC.

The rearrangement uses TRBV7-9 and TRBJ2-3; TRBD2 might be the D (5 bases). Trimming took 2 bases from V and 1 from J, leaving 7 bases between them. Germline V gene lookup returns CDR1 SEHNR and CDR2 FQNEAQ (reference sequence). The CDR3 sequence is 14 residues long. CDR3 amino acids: CASSLSRGTDTQYF. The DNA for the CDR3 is TGTGCCAGCAGCTTATCGCGGGGCACAGATACGCAGTATTTT.

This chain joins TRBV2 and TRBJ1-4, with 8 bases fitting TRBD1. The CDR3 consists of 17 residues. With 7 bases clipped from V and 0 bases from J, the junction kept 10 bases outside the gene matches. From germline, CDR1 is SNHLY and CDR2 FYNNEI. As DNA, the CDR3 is TGTGCCAGCAACCGACAGGGGCCATATGCAACTAATGAAAAACTGTTTTTT. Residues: CASNRQGPYATNEKLFF.

CDR3 sequence reads: CASSLPPLTQGYGYTF. DNA for the CDR3: TGTGCCAGCAGCCTTCCCCCTCTTACACAGGGCTATGGCTACACCTTC. The genes are TRBV7-9 and TRBJ1-2; possible D gene TRBD1, 6 bases. V was cut by 5 bases and J by 4 bases, with 20 bases left in between. Germline V lookup: CDR1 SEHNR, CDR2 FQNEAQ (reference sequence). The CDR3 totals 16 residues.

For the CDR3, the DNA is TGTGCCAGCAGTGAAACCTGGGGCCGTAATGAAAAACTGTTTTTT. Translated, it gives CASSETWGRNEKLFF. The gene calls are TRBV6-1 and TRBJ1-4, with D perhaps matching TRBD1 (5 bases). Between the trimmed V and J ends, which lost 2 bases and 4 bases, there was a span of 11 bases. This CDR3 contains 15 residues. Germline assignment: CDR1 MNHNS and CDR2 SASEGT.

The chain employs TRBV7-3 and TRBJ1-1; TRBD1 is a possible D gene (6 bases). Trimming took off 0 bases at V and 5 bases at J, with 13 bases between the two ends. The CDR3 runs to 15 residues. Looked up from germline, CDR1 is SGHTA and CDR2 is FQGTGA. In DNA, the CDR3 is TGTGCCAGCAGCTTAACTCGGGGGGCGCGGACTGAAGCTTTCTTT. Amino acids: CASSLTRGARTEAFF.

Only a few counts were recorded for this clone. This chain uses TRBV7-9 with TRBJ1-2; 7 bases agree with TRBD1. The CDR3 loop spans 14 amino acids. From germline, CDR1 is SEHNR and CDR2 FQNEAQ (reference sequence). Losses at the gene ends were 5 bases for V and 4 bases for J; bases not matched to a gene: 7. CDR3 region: CASSHDRDSYGYTF. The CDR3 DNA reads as TGTGCCAGCAGCCACGACAGGGACTCCTATGGCTACACCTTC.

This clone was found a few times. The CDR3 protein is CASSYETSGRTDTQYF. CDR3 in DNA: TGTGCCAGCAGTTACGAGACTAGCGGTCGCACAGATACGCAGTATTTT. The chain has TRBV6-6 and TRBJ2-3; 9 bases agree with TRBD2. V shed 2 bases and J 1 base; nucleotides not matched to a gene: 4. The germline gives CDR1 MNHNY, CDR2 SVGAGI (reference sequence). CDR3 size: 16 residues.

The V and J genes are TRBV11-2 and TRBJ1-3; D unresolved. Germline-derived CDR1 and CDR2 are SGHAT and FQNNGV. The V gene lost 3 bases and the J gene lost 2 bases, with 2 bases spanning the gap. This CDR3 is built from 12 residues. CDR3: CASSFAGNTIYF. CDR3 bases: TGTGCCAGCAGCTTTGCTGGAAACACCATATATTTT.

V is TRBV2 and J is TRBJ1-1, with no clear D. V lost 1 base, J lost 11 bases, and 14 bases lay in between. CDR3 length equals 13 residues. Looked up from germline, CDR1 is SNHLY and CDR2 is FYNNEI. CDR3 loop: CASSEVGGGTAFF. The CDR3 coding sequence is TGTGCCAGCAGTGAAGTTGGAGGAGGAACTGCTTTCTTT.

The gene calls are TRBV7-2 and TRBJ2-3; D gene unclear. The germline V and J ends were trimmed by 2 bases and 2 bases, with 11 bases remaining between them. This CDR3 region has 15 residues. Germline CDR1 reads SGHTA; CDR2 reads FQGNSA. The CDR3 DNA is TGTGCCAGCAGCTTATCCTGGCAGGACACAGATACGCAGTATTTT. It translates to CASSLSWQDTDTQYF.